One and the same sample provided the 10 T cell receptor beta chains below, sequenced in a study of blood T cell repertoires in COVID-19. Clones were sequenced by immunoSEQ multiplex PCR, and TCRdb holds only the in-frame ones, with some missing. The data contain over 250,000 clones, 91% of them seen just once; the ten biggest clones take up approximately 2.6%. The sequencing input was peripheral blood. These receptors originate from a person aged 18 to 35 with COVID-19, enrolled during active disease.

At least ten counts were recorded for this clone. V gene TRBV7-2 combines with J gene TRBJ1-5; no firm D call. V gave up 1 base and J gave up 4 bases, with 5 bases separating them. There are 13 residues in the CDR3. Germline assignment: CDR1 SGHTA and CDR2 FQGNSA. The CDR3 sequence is CASSLGENQPQHF. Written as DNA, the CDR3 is TGTGCCAGCAGCTTAGGGGAGAATCAGCCCCAGCATTTT.

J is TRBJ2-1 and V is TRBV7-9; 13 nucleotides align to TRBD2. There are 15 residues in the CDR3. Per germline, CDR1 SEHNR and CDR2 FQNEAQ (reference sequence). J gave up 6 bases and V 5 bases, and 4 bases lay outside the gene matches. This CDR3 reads CASSQTSGRTNEQFF. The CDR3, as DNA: TGTGCCAGCAGCCAGACTAGCGGGAGGACCAATGAGCAGTTCTTC.

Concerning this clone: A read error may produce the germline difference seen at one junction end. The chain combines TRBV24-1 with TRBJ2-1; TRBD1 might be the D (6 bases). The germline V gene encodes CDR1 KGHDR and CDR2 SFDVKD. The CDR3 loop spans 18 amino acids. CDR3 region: CATGDFWAHRDPYNEQFF. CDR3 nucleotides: TGTGCCACCGGTGATTTTTGGGCACACAGGGACCCCTACAATGAGCAGTTCTTC.

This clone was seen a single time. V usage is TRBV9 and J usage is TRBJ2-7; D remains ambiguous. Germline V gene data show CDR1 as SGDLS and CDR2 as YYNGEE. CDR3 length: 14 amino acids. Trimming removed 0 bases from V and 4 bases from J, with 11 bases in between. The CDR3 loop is CASSVAGDGYEQYF. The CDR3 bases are TGTGCCAGCAGCGTAGCAGGCGACGGTTACGAGCAGTACTTC.

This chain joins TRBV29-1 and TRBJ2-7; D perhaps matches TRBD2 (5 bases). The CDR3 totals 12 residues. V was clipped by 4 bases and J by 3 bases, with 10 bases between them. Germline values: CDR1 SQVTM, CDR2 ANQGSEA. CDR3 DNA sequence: TGCAGCGTTGGAGCGGCTGACTACGAGCAGTACTTC. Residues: CSVGAADYEQYF.

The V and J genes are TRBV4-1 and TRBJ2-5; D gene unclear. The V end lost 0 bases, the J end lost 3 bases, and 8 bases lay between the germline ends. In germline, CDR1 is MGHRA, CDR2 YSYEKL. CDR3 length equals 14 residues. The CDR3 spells CASSQDRLEETQYF. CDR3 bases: TGCGCCAGCAGCCAAGACCGGCTAGAAGAGACCCAGTACTTC.

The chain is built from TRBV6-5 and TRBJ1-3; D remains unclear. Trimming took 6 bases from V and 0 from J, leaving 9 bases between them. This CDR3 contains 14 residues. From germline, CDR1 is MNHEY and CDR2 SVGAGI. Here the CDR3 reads CASRQHRSGNTIYF. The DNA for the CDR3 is TGTGCCAGCAGGCAACACCGCTCTGGAAACACCATATATTTT.

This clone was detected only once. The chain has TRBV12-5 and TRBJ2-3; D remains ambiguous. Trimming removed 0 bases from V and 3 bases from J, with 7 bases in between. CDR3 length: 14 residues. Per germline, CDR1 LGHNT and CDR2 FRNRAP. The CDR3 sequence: CASGLVVGTDTQYF. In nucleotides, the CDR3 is TGTGCTAGTGGTTTGGTAGTCGGGACAGATACGCAGTATTTT.

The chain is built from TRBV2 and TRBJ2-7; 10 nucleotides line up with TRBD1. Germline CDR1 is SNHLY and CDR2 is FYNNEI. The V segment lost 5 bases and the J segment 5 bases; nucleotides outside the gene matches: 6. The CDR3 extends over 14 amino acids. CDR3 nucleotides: TGTGCCAGCAGTTCCGGGACAGGGGACGACGAGCAGTACTTC. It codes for CASSSGTGDDEQYF. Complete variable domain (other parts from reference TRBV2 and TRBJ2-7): EPEVTQTPSHQVTQMGQEVILRCVPISNHLYFYWYRQILGQKVEFLVSFYNNEISEKSEIFDDQFSVERPDGSNFTLKIRSTKLEDSAMYFCASSSGTGDDEQYFGPGTRLTVT.

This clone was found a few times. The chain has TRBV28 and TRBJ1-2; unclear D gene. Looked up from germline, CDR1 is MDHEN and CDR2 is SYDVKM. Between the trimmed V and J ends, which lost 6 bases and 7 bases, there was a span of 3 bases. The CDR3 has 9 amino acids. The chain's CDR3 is CASSLGYTF. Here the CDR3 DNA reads TGTGCCAGCAGCCTTGGCTACACCTTC.